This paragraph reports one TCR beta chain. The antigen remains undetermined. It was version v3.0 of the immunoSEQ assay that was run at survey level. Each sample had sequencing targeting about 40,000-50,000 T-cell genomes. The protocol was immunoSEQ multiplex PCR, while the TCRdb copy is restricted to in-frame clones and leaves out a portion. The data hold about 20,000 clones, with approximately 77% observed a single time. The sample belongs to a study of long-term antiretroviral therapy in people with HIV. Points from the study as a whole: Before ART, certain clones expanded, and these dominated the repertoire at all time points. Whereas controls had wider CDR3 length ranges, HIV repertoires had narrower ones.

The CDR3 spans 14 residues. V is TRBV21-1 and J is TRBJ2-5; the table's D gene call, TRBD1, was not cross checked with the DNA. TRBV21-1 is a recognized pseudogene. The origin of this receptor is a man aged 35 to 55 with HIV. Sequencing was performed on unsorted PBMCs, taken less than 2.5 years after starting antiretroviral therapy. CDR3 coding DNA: TGTGCCAGCAGCAATGTTCAGGGGGAAGAGACCCAGTACTTC. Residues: CASSNVQGEETQYF.